Listed below are T cell receptor beta chains from one sample, sequenced in a study of patients and donors after allogeneic stem cell transplantation. TCRdb processed the RT-PCR reads anew with MiXCR; each CDR3 protein has one entry. The sample lists about a million distinct CDR3 sequences; 18% were seen once. Sample: blood, either unsorted or a sorted T cell fraction (not recorded which). The receptor set was obtained from a human donor who was either an allogeneic HSCT recipient or a stem cell or donor lymphocyte infusion donor (not recorded which). It is not recorded whose cells these are; they may come from a transplant donor. CDR3s leave out the opening cysteine and the closing phenylalanine or tryptophan.

cdr3_aa cdr3_length v_call
ASSSFRDTGELF 12 TRBV7-9
ASSYGGQGHGYT 12 TRBV6-5
SARDTAISYEQY 12 TRBV20-1
ASSPRGGRMDTQY 13 TRBV7-9
SVSGGQRVYQDIQY 14 TRBV29-1
ASSPAGRNTEAF 12 TRBV18
ASSGTGTQPQH 11 TRBV2
ASSVELKETQY 11 TRBV9
AFLDAYEQY 9 TRBV30
ASCRTRADTQY 11 TRBV18
ASRRHGNQPQH 11 TRBV7-2
ASSPPLGTEAF 11 TRBV7-9
ASSFRGWGGELF 12 TRBV12-3/TRBV12-4
AISIPGQEAYEQY 13 TRBV10-3
ASSYGTSGVYNEQF 14 TRBV6-5
ASSTNGGREQF 11 TRBV25-1
AIRGGPASTDTQY 13 TRBV10-3
SVAFRLSYNEQF 12 TRBV29-1
ASSLQAGASDTQY 13 TRBV7-2
ATHGSIFHYEQY 12 TRBV24-1
AISPGTSIPTDTQY 14 TRBV10-3
ASSLFRWGEQF 11 TRBV7-3
SAPALGGTSNQPQH 14 TRBV20-1
ASSLGQKLRVPGYT 14 TRBV5-1
ASRTSGSNSYEQY 13 TRBV12-3/TRBV12-4
AISESRTANEKLF 13 TRBV10-3
ASRARLQDSINQPQH 15 TRBV2
ASSPRLAGLQETQY 14 TRBV7-9
ASDDRVHGYT 10 TRBV12-5
ASSPDGLAYEQF 12 TRBV7-2
SVEVGQISSGNTIY 14 TRBV29-1